This T cell receptor (beta chain) was identified during a study of OX40 agonist ivuxolimab in advanced cancers. Findings and caveats of the study: Partial responders receiving 0.1-3.0 mg/kg showed among the lowest clonal expansion.

Germline assignment: CDR1 SGDLS and CDR2 YYNGEE. The CDR3 has 16 amino acids. V was pared by 0 bases and J by 2 bases, with 12 bases between. Samples were taken at baseline and on day 1 of cycles 4 and 7. Sequencing used immunoSEQ multiplex PCR; TCRdb keeps in-frame clones, though not all of them. The sample records tens of thousands of clones, 75% to 85% being singletons. On this clone itself: The target antigen is unknown.

The receptor's source is an adult with an advanced solid tumor such as melanoma, head and neck, liver or kidney cancer. The starting material was CD4+ or CD8+ T cells sorted from blood, obtained in a trial of the OX40 agonist ivuxolimab. The J gene is TRBJ2-1, the V gene TRBV9; no clear D gene. The CDR3 DNA follows: TGTGCCAGCAGCGTAGGGTCCTCCTGGACCTACAATGAGCAGTTCTTC. This gives the protein CASSVGSSWTYNEQFF.